This is a list of T cell receptor beta chains from one sample in a study of CD8+ T cells in alopecia areata. Assay: immunoSEQ multiplex PCR; the TCRdb copy retains only in-frame clones and omits some. The repertoire holds about 97,000 clones, with 50% to 60% as singletons. The sequencing here drew on CD8+ T cells sorted from blood, taken between weeks 55 and 70, from a patient treated with tofacitinib. The receptors were gathered from a human donor with alopecia areata. Each CDR3 is given with its conserved first and last residue. A D gene is named only where the DNA matches it firmly. Clone size, where shown, is once, few, many, or a class for clones that have expanded.

D gene: NA
clone size: NA
V gene: TRBV4-1
J gene: TRBJ2-5
CDR3 protein: CASSQAWTYRGTQYF
CDR3 DNA: TGCGCCAGCAGCCAAGCGTGGACCTACCGGGGGACCCAGTACTTC

D gene: NA
clone size: few
V gene: TRBV30
J gene: TRBJ1-2
CDR3 protein: CAWSLANRDGYTF
CDR3 DNA: TGTGCCTGGAGTCTAGCGAACAGGGACGGCTACACCTTC

D gene: TRBD2
clone size: few
V gene: TRBV4-1
J gene: TRBJ2-7
CDR3 protein: CASSQEASGGGYEQYF
CDR3 DNA: TGCGCCAGCAGCCAGGAAGCTAGCGGGGGGGGTTACGAGCAGTACTTC

D gene: NA
clone size: few
V gene: TRBV6-5
J gene: TRBJ2-2
CDR3 protein: CASSYRPGNTGELFF
CDR3 DNA: TGTGCCAGCAGTTACAGGCCAGGGAACACCGGGGAGCTGTTTTTT

D gene: NA
clone size: NA
V gene: TRBV7-2
J gene: TRBJ1-5
CDR3 protein: CASSLGGPSNQFRPQHF
CDR3 DNA: TGTGCCAGCAGCTTAGGGGGGCCTAGCAATCAGTTTCGGCCCCAGCATTTT

D gene: NA
clone size: NA
V gene: TRBV5-1
J gene: TRBJ2-7
CDR3 protein: CASSLAGQASYEQYF
CDR3 DNA: TGCGCCAGCAGCTTGGCCGGGCAGGCATCCTACGAGCAGTACTTC

D gene: TRBD1
clone size: NA
V gene: TRBV9
J gene: TRBJ2-6
CDR3 protein: CASSVAPSGQGSFSGANVLTF
CDR3 DNA: TGTGCCAGCAGCGTAGCCCCTTCGGGACAGGGAAGCTTTTCTGGGGCCAACGTCCTGACTTTC

D gene: NA
clone size: NA
V gene: TRBV10-1
J gene: TRBJ2-7
CDR3 protein: CASSEGLGDRYEQYF
CDR3 DNA: TGCGCCAGCAGTGAAGGCCTGGGGGACCGCTACGAGCAGTACTTC

D gene: NA
clone size: few
V gene: TRBV6-6
J gene: TRBJ2-1
CDR3 protein: CASSEDNLNEQFF
CDR3 DNA: TGTGCCAGCAGTGAGGACAACCTTAATGAGCAGTTCTTC

D gene: NA
clone size: few
V gene: TRBV5-6
J gene: TRBJ2-3
CDR3 protein: CASSVTDTQYF
CDR3 DNA: TGTGCCAGCAGCGTGACAGATACGCAGTATTTT

D gene: NA
clone size: NA
V gene: TRBV25-1
J gene: TRBJ1-1
CDR3 protein: CASSDSGRQAFF
CDR3 DNA: TGTGCCAGCAGTGATTCAGGACGGCAAGCTTTCTTT

D gene: NA
clone size: NA
V gene: TRBV29-1
J gene: TRBJ1-1
CDR3 protein: CSVGEWNTEAFF
CDR3 DNA: TGCAGCGTTGGGGAGTGGAACACTGAAGCTTTCTTT

D gene: NA
clone size: once
V gene: TRBV7-2
J gene: TRBJ2-3
CDR3 protein: CASSPRGAGGTQYF
CDR3 DNA: TGTGCCAGCAGCCCCCGGGGCGCTGGAGGTACGCAGTATTTT

D gene: TRBD1
clone size: NA
V gene: TRBV7-8
J gene: TRBJ1-4
CDR3 protein: CASSPFSDRGDEKLFF
CDR3 DNA: TGTGCCAGCAGCCCCTTCTCGGACAGGGGGGATGAAAAACTGTTTTTT

D gene: TRBD1
clone size: NA
V gene: TRBV25-1
J gene: TRBJ2-7
CDR3 protein: CASSIQGAGEQYF
CDR3 DNA: TGTGCCAGCAGTATACAGGGGGCTGGCGAGCAGTACTTC

D gene: TRBD2
clone size: NA
V gene: TRBV15
J gene: TRBJ2-7
CDR3 protein: CATSRDRDYHEQYF
CDR3 DNA: TGTGCCACCAGCAGAGATCGGGACTATCACGAGCAGTACTTC

D gene: NA
clone size: few
V gene: TRBV10-3
J gene: TRBJ2-1
CDR3 protein: CAISESTVSSYNEQFF
CDR3 DNA: TGTGCCATCAGTGAGTCAACTGTGAGCTCCTACAATGAGCAGTTCTTC

D gene: NA
clone size: NA
V gene: TRBV6-6
J gene: TRBJ2-1
CDR3 protein: CASRVDDEQFF
CDR3 DNA: TGTGCCAGCAGGGTAGATGATGAGCAGTTCTTC

D gene: NA
clone size: NA
V gene: TRBV27
J gene: TRBJ1-5
CDR3 protein: CASRTRGERNQPQHF
CDR3 DNA: TGTGCCAGCAGAACCAGGGGTGAGCGCAATCAGCCCCAGCATTTT

D gene: NA
clone size: NA
V gene: TRBV29-1
J gene: TRBJ2-1
CDR3 protein: CSVEGLVRATYNEQFF
CDR3 DNA: TGCAGCGTTGAAGGTTTGGTCAGGGCGACCTACAATGAGCAGTTCTTC

D gene: NA
clone size: NA
V gene: TRBV6-5
J gene: TRBJ2-7
CDR3 protein: CASNIPEQYF
CDR3 DNA: TGTGCCAGCAATATCCCAGAGCAGTACTTC

D gene: NA
clone size: NA
V gene: TRBV2
J gene: TRBJ1-1
CDR3 protein: CASGAAGNTEAFF
CDR3 DNA: TGTGCCAGCGGGGCTGCGGGGAACACTGAAGCTTTCTTT

D gene: NA
clone size: once
V gene: TRBV7-9
J gene: TRBJ1-6
CDR3 protein: CASSSKWAGLGSPLHF
CDR3 DNA: TGTGCCAGCAGCTCCAAATGGGCAGGTTTAGGTTCACCCCTCCACTTT

D gene: NA
clone size: NA
V gene: TRBV5-1
J gene: TRBJ2-7
CDR3 protein: CASLKNQGYEQYF
CDR3 DNA: TGCGCCAGCCTGAAAAACCAGGGCTACGAGCAGTACTTC

D gene: TRBD1
clone size: NA
V gene: TRBV6-6
J gene: TRBJ2-2
CDR3 protein: CASSYGTGSGELFF
CDR3 DNA: TGTGCCAGCAGTTACGGGACAGGGTCCGGGGAGCTGTTTTTT

D gene: NA
clone size: NA
V gene: TRBV6-5
J gene: TRBJ2-5
CDR3 protein: CASSYYIGQETQYF
CDR3 DNA: TGTGCCAGCAGTTACTACATCGGCCAAGAGACCCAGTACTTC

D gene: TRBD2
clone size: NA
V gene: TRBV11-2
J gene: TRBJ2-5
CDR3 protein: CASSQGLAGDWETQYF
CDR3 DNA: TGTGCCAGCAGCCAGGGACTAGCGGGAGATTGGGAGACCCAGTACTTC

D gene: TRBD2
clone size: NA
V gene: TRBV7-3
J gene: TRBJ2-5
CDR3 protein: CASSPSGQETQYF
CDR3 DNA: TGTGCCAGCAGCCCTAGCGGACAAGAGACCCAGTACTTC

D gene: TRBD1
clone size: few
V gene: TRBV2
J gene: TRBJ1-5
CDR3 protein: CASKQGQGTYNQPQHF
CDR3 DNA: TGTGCCAGCAAGCAGGGACAGGGGACCTACAATCAGCCCCAGCATTTT

D gene: TRBD2
clone size: few
V gene: TRBV27
J gene: TRBJ2-1
CDR3 protein: CASSPRLAREQFF
CDR3 DNA: TGTGCCAGCAGTCCCCGACTAGCGAGGGAGCAGTTCTTC

D gene: NA
clone size: once
V gene: TRBV29-1
J gene: TRBJ1-2
CDR3 protein: CSVEDGAAYGYTF
CDR3 DNA: TGCAGCGTTGAAGATGGGGCGGCCTATGGCTACACCTTC